Presented here are 6 T cell receptor beta chains from one specimen sequenced in a study of glioma-infiltrating T cells after dendritic cell vaccination. Assay: immunoSEQ multiplex PCR; the TCRdb copy retains only in-frame clones and omits some. In the table there are approximately 82,000 clones, about 90% of which are singletons. The starting material was blood, obtained before dendritic cell vaccination. These receptors all stem from a human donor with glioblastoma.

The chain has TRBV19 and TRBJ1-5; D might be TRBD1 (6 bases). V was pared by 3 bases and J by 6 bases, with 15 bases between. Germline CDR1 LNHDA, CDR2 SQIVND (reference sequence). The CDR3 runs 15 residues. In DNA form, the CDR3 reads TGTGCCAGTAGTATTTTGTTGGGGGCTTTTCAGCCCCAGCATTTT. The encoded protein is CASSILLGAFQPQHF. Looking up the rest from reference TRBV19 and TRBJ1-5 gives the full variable domain: DGGITQSPKYLFRKEGQNVTLSCEQNLNHDAMYWYRQDPGQGLRLIYYSQIVNDFQKGDIAEGYSVSREKKESFPLTVTSAQKNPTAFYLCASSILLGAFQPQHFGDGTRLSIL.

The chain links TRBV30 to TRBJ1-1; perhaps TRBD1 as D (5 bases). V was shortened by 1 base and J by 8 bases, with 17 bases between the two germline ends. CDR1 GTSNPN and CDR2 SVGIG come from the germline V gene (reference sequence). CDR3 length: 14 amino acids. The CDR3 DNA reads TGTGCCTGGAGTGGGGGACTCTCGGTGGTGGAAGCTTTCTTT. Amino acid sequence: CAWSGGLSVVEAFF.

This clone has just one count. V and J are TRBV19 and TRBJ1-5; 8 bases agree with TRBD1. J gave up 6 bases and V 1 base, and 8 bases lay outside the gene matches. Germline values: CDR1 LNHDA, CDR2 SQIVND (reference sequence). The CDR3 contains 16 residues. Here the CDR3 DNA reads TGTGCCAGTAGTATAGCCGGTAGCAGGGGGCTTCAGCCCCAGCATTTT. Amino acids: CASSIAGSRGLQPQHF.

The rearrangement joins TRBV30 to TRBJ1-4; tentatively, D is TRBD1 (5 bases). The CDR3 runs 15 residues. Deletions cut 0 bases from V and 2 bases from J, with 10 bases between. CDR1 is GTSNPN, CDR2 SVGIG, per germline (reference sequence). The CDR3 bases are TGTGCCTGGAGTGTAAGCAGGGTGACTAATGAAAAACTGTTTTTT. Protein sequence: CAWSVSRVTNEKLFF. Looking up the rest from reference TRBV30 and TRBJ1-4 gives the full variable domain: SQTIHQWPATLVQPVGSPLSLECTVEGTSNPNLYWYRQAAGRGLQLLFYSVGIGQISSEVPQNLSASRPQDRQFILSSKKLLLSDSGFYLCAWSVSRVTNEKLFFGSGTQLSVL.

V is TRBV11-1 and J is TRBJ2-7, with 9 bases fitting TRBD1. Looked up from germline, CDR1 is SGHAT and CDR2 is FQDESV (reference sequence). CDR3 size: 14 residues. The junction had 6 bases not matched to a gene; V was cut back by 5 bases and J by 4 bases. The CDR3 sequence is CASSTRQGVYEQYF. The CDR3 nucleotides read TGTGCCAGCAGCACGCGACAGGGGGTATACGAGCAGTACTTC.

This sequence joins TRBV5-5 and TRBJ2-7; possible D gene TRBD2, 6 bases. This CDR3 is built from 14 residues. Germline V gene data show CDR1 as SGHKS and CDR2 as YYEKEE (reference sequence). Deletions cut 2 bases from V and 5 bases from J, with 14 bases between. The CDR3 here is CASSLTGTWDEQYF. CDR3 DNA sequence: TGTGCCAGCAGCTTAACCGGGACTTGGGACGAGCAGTACTTC.